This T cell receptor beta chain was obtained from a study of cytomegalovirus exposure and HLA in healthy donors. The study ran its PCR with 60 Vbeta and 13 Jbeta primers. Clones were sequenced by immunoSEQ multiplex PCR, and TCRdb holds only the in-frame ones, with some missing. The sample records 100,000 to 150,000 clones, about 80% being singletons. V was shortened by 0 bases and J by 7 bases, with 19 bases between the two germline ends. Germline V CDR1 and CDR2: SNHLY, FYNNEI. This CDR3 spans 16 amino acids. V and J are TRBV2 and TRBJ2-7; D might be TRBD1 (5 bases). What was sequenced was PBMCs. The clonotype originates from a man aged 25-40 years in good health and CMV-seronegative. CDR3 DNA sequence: TGTGCCAGCAGTGAAGCGCAAGGGGCAGGGTTCAAAGAGCAGTACTTC. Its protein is CASSEAQGAGFKEQYF.